The source of this T cell receptor (beta chain) is a study of T-cell memory formation after mild COVID-19. Study-level information: Across donors, TCR clusters were largely donor specific. Study conclusions and caveats: Day 15 to 85 contractors were CD4/CD8 balanced; later expanders leaned CD4+.

Via MiXCR, TCRdb re-called the 5' RACE reads, giving one row per CDR3 protein. The data contain some 330,000 distinct CDR3 sequences, 20% to 25% of them seen just once; the ten biggest clones take up around 13%. Many counts were recorded for this clonotype. The antigen is unknown. The V end lost 6 bases, the J end lost 2 bases, and 12 bases lay between the germline ends. The CDR3 is made up of 14 amino acids. The germline V gene has CDR1 SGHTA and CDR2 FQGTGA. This sequence originates from an adult woman who had mild COVID-19 (a few samples of this study predate the infection). Cell type and time point are not known. V and J are TRBV7-3 and TRBJ2-3, with D perhaps matching TRBD1 (6 bases). The sequencing sample was made of PBMCs or a T cell subset sorted from them (not recorded which). The CDR3 region has the DNA TGTGCCAGCAGTTCCCTGGGGGCCACAGATACGCAGTATTTT. Translated, it gives CASSSLGATDTQYF.